This T cell receptor (beta chain) was documented in a study of persistence of HIV-infected CD4 T cells. As for this clone: The antigen is undetermined.

The V gene's germline CDR1 is MGHRA and CDR2 YSYEKL. Between the trimmed V and J ends, which lost 3 bases and 5 bases, there was a span of 13 bases. CDR3 length: 14 residues. Cells were stimulated with overlapping HIV-1 Gag 15-mer peptides. Sorting selected CD4+ T cells upregulating both CD40 ligand and CD69. This was the immunoSEQ version 4 assay in survey mode. Generated by immunoSEQ multiplex PCR, the TCRdb table keeps only in-frame clones and is missing some. This sample has under 25,000 clones, with around 67% found just once. The chain couples TRBV4-1 to TRBJ1-2; maybe TRBD1 (6 bases). This receptor was obtained from an adult man with HIV who was CMV-seropositive. Specimen: CD4+ T cells sorted from PBMCs after roughly 18-hour stimulation, collected from a patient who received antiretroviral therapy. The CDR3 nucleotides are TGCGCCAGCAGCCAGGCCCGACAGGAGTATGGCTACACCTTC. It encodes CASSQARQEYGYTF.